These 18 T cell receptor beta chains originate from one sample sequenced in a study of shared clonotypes between healthy human individuals. Produced via immunoSEQ multiplex PCR; TCRdb's table is partial and in-frame only. The sample records about 1.5 million clones, 98% being singletons. Specimen: naive CD4+ T cells sorted from blood. The sample's subset: CD45RA+ positively selected. The source of these receptors is a man aged 30 to 39 in good health.

The CDR3 here is CATSRDRLVGNEQFF. The CDR3, as DNA: TGTGCCACCAGCAGAGATAGACTAGTAGGAAATGAGCAGTTCTTC. The V and J genes are TRBV15 and TRBJ2-1, with D perhaps TRBD2 (6 bases). The germline gives CDR1 LNHNV, CDR2 YYDKDF (reference sequence). The CDR3 loop spans 15 amino acids. V lost 0 bases and J 7 bases, leaving 13 bases between the germline ends.

CDR3 in DNA: TGTGCCACTTTACGGCAGGGAGTGGAGCAGTTCTTC. This sequence encodes CATLRQGVEQFF. V gene TRBV2 combines with J gene TRBJ2-1, with D perhaps being TRBD1 or TRBD2 (5 bases each). The CDR3 is 12 residues long. V gave up 10 bases and J gave up 10 bases, with 17 bases separating them. Germline CDR1 reads SNHLY; CDR2 reads FYNNEI.

CDR3: CASSPPGRGLETQYF. The CDR3 DNA is TGTGCCAGCTCACCACCCGGACGGGGGCTAGAGACCCAGTACTTC. The rearrangement links TRBV18 to TRBJ2-5; either TRBD1 or TRBD2 may fit D (6 bases each). Per the germline V gene, CDR1 is KGHSH and CDR2 is LQKENI. This CDR3 contains 15 residues. V gave up 0 bases and J gave up 4 bases, with 12 bases separating them. Filled out from reference TRBV18 and TRBJ2-5, the complete variable domain reads NAGVMQNPRHLVRRRGQEARLRCSPMKGHSHVYWYRQLPEEGLKFMVYLQKENIIDESGMPKERFSAEFPKEGPSILRIQQVVRGDSAAYFCASSPPGRGLETQYFGPGTRLLVL.

V is TRBV27 and J is TRBJ1-2; D not resolved. V was trimmed by 6 bases and J by 1 base, leaving 15 bases between them. The CDR3 spans 15 residues. Germline V gives CDR1 MNHEY, CDR2 SMNVEV (reference sequence). CDR3 DNA: TGTGCCAGCAGACAGACGCTTGATAATAACTATGGCTACACCTTC. Protein sequence: CASRQTLDNNYGYTF.

This chain links TRBV9 with TRBJ1-3; D is unresolved. This CDR3 has 15 residues. Germline-derived CDR1 and CDR2 are SGDLS and YYNGEE. V gave up 4 bases and J gave up 4 bases, with 15 bases separating them. The CDR3 nucleotides are TGTGCCAGCAGCCCTCGGGTGGGGATCGGAAACACCATATATTTT. It is translated as CASSPRVGIGNTIYF.

This clone was observed a single time. The rearrangement uses TRBV19 and TRBJ2-7; D perhaps matches TRBD2 (6 bases). Trimming pared 4 bases from V and 4 bases from J, leaving 17 bases between. This CDR3 region has 15 residues. CDR1 and CDR2 from the germline V gene are LNHDA and SQIVND (reference sequence). CDR3 loop: CASSKGRDQLYEQYF. As DNA, the CDR3 is TGTGCCAGTAGTAAGGGGCGGGACCAGCTTTACGAGCAGTACTTC.

This clone was found a few times. The same CDR3 arises from other DNA sequences in this sample as well. This chain connects TRBV28 to TRBJ1-1; the D is unclear. V shed 2 bases and J shed 0 bases, with 1 base lying between them. Per the germline V gene, CDR1 is MDHEN and CDR2 is SYDVKM. This CDR3 spans 12 amino acids. CDR3 nucleotides: TGTGCCAGCAGTTTACTGAACACTGAAGCTTTCTTT. Its translation: CASSLLNTEAFF. The full variable domain, its missing parts supplied by reference TRBV28 and TRBJ1-1, is DVKVTQSSRYLVKRTGEKVFLECVQDMDHENMFWYRQDPGLGLRLIYFSYDVKMKEKGDIPEGYSVSREKKERFSLILESASTNQTSMYLCASSLLNTEAFFGQGTRLTVV.

The chain uses TRBV6-5 and TRBJ2-1, with a tentative D call TRBD2 (6 bases). This CDR3 comprises 13 residues. Trimming pared 4 bases from V and 8 bases from J, leaving 12 bases between. Germline V gene lookup returns CDR1 MNHEY and CDR2 SVGAGI. CDR3: CASSWEGTYEQFF. CDR3 nucleotides: TGTGCCAGCAGTTGGGAAGGGACTTATGAGCAGTTCTTC.

The V call is TRBV5-1, the J call TRBJ2-7, with TRBD2 matching 9 bases. The J segment lost 6 bases and the V segment lost 4 bases, leaving 11 bases of the junction unmatched. The CDR3 length is 15 residues. From germline, CDR1 is SGHRS and CDR2 YFSETQ. CDR3 sequence (DNA): TGCGCCAGCAGCCCCGGGGCGGGAGGGCCAGGCGAGCAGTACTTC. Its protein product is CASSPGAGGPGEQYF.

This clone was seen a single time. This chain joins TRBV6-6 and TRBJ1-1, with 8 bases fitting TRBD1. This CDR3 has 15 residues. Per germline, CDR1 MNHNY and CDR2 SVGAGI (reference sequence). The V gene end was trimmed by 0 bases and the J gene end by 1 base; junction bases not matched to a gene: 1. The DNA of the CDR3 is TGTGCCAGCAGTTACTCCGGGACAGGGAACACTGAAGCTTTCTTT. This translates into CASSYSGTGNTEAFF.

This sequence joins TRBV25-1 and TRBJ2-3; 12 nucleotides agree with TRBD2. V was clipped by 8 bases and J by 2 bases; unmatched bases: 5. The CDR3 has 15 residues. CDR1 and CDR2 (germline): MGHDK, SYGVNS. The CDR3 DNA reads as TGTGCCAGCGGCCGGACTAGCGGGAACACAGATACGCAGTATTTT. Protein sequence: CASGRTSGNTDTQYF.

The chain links TRBV9 to TRBJ2-5, with 11 bases aligning to TRBD2. V gave up 2 bases and J gave up 2 bases; unmatched junction bases: 2. Germline CDR1 reads SGDLS; CDR2 reads YYNGEE. This CDR3 spans 15 amino acids. For the CDR3, the DNA is TGTGCCAGCAGCGTCCGGACTAGCGGGCAAGAGACCCAGTACTTC. Translating gives CASSVRTSGQETQYF.

The gene calls are TRBV19 and TRBJ2-3; D is possibly TRBD1 (6 bases). V lost 3 bases to trimming and J lost 8 bases, with 9 bases between them. The CDR3 is made up of 12 amino acids. The germline V gene has CDR1 LNHDA and CDR2 SQIVND (reference sequence). The CDR3 coding sequence is TGTGCCAGTAGTATGGGGGACATTACGCAGTATTTT. Its translation: CASSMGDITQYF.

This chain connects TRBV5-6 to TRBJ1-2; D not certain. Trimming stripped 4 bases from V and 0 bases from J, with 10 bases between. Germline loops: CDR1 SGHDT, CDR2 YYEEEE. The CDR3 covers 14 residues. The CDR3 loop reads CASSIRQPNYGYTF. CDR3 bases: TGTGCCAGCAGCATAAGACAACCTAACTATGGCTACACCTTC.

This clone was detected only once. J is TRBJ2-3 and V is TRBV5-4; the D is unclear. V lost 4 bases and J 6 bases, leaving 6 bases between the germline ends. This CDR3 has 11 residues. CDR1 SGHNT and CDR2 YYREEE come from the germline V gene (reference sequence). The CDR3: CASSRQDTQYF. The DNA of the CDR3 is TGTGCCAGCAGCCGGCAGGATACGCAGTATTTT.

The chain links TRBV19 to TRBJ1-5; D remains ambiguous. Germline values: CDR1 LNHDA, CDR2 SQIVND (reference sequence). This CDR3 contains 12 residues. The V and J ends lost 5 bases and 5 bases respectively, with 7 bases between them. The CDR3 sequence: CASSVRDQPQHF. The DNA for the CDR3 is TGTGCCAGTAGTGTCCGGGATCAGCCCCAGCATTTT.

The CDR3 sequence: CASSLLFAGAQETQYF. The DNA of the CDR3 is TGCGCCAGCAGCCTCCTCTTCGCGGGAGCCCAAGAGACCCAGTACTTC. This rearrangement joins TRBV4-1 to TRBJ2-5; 7 bases match TRBD2. With V trimmed by 4 bases and J by 1 base, 9 bases remained unmatched. This CDR3 is built from 16 residues. Germline V gives CDR1 MGHRA, CDR2 YSYEKL.

V gene TRBV2 combines with J gene TRBJ2-1; 12 bases are shared with TRBD2. This CDR3 comprises 15 residues. V lost 8 bases, J lost 4 bases, and 6 bases stayed unmatched. Germline V gene sequence: CDR1 SNHLY, CDR2 FYNNEI. CDR3 in DNA: TGTGCCAGCGTCCGGACTAGCGGGACTTACAATGAGCAGTTCTTC. Translating it yields CASVRTSGTYNEQFF. Filled out from reference TRBV2 and TRBJ2-1, the complete variable domain reads EPEVTQTPSHQVTQMGQEVILRCVPISNHLYFYWYRQILGQKVEFLVSFYNNEISEKSEIFDDQFSVERPDGSNFTLKIRSTKLEDSAMYFCASVRTSGTYNEQFFGPGTRLTVL.